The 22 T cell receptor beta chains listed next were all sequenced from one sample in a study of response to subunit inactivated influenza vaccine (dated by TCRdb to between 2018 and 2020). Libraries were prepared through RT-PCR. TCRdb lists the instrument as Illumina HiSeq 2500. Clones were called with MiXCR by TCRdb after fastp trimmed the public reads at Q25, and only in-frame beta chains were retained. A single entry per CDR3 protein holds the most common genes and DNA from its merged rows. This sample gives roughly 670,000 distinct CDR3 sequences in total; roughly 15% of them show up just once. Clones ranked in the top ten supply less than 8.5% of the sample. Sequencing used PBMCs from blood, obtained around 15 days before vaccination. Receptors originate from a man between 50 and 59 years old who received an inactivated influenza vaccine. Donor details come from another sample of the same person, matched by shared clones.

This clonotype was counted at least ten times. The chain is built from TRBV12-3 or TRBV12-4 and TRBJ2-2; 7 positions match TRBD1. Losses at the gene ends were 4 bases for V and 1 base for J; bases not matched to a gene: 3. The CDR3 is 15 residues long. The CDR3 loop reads CASSSGTENTGELFF. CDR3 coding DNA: TGTGCCAGCAGTTCCGGGACAGAGAACACCGGGGAGCTGTTTTTT.

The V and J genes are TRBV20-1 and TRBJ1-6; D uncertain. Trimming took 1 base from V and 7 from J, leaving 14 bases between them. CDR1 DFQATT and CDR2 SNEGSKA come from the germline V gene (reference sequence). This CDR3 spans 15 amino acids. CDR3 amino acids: CSARGTAQLNSPLHF. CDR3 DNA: TGCAGTGCTAGAGGTACGGCACAGCTAAATTCACCCCTCCACTTT.

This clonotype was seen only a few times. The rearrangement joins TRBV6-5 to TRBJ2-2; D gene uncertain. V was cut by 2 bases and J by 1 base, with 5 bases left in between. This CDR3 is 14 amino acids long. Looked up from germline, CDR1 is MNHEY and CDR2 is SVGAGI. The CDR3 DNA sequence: TGTGCCAGCAGTTACCAGCGGAACACCGGGGAGCTGTTTTTT. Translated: CASSYQRNTGELFF.

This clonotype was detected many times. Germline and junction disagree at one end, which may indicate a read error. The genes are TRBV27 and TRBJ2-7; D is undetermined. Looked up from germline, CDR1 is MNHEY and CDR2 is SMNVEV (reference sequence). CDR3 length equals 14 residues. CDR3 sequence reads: CASSLSPGTYEQYF. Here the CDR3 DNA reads TGCGCCAGCAGCTTGAGCCCAGGTACCTACGAGCAGTACTTC.

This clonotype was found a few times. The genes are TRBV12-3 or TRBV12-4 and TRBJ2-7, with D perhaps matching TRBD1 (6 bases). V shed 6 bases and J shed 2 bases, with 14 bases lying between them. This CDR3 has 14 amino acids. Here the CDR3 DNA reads TGTGCCAGCAGCGGATACAGGGTACCCTACGAGCAGTACTTC. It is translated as CASSGYRVPYEQYF.

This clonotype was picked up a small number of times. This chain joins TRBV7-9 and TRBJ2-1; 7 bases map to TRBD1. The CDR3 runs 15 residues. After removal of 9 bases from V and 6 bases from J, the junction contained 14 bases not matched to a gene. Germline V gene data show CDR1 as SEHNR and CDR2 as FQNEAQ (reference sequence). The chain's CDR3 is CARDGAGTVSNEQFF. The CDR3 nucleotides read TGTGCCAGAGATGGAGCCGGGACAGTGTCCAATGAGCAGTTCTTC.

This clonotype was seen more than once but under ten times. The CDR3 region has the DNA TGTGCCAGCAGTCACGACAGGGGAGTCTACGAGCAGTACTTC. It yields the protein CASSHDRGVYEQYF. The chain couples TRBV27 to TRBJ2-7; 8 nucleotides match TRBD1. Germline lookup yields CDR1 MNHEY and CDR2 SMNVEV (reference sequence). The length of the CDR3 is 14 residues. The trim removed 5 bases at V and 3 bases at J, leaving 6 bases unmatched.

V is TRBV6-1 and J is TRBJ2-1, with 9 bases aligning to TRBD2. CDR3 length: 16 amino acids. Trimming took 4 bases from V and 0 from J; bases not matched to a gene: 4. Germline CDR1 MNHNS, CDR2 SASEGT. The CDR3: CASSGLAGSSYNEQFF. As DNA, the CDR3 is TGTGCCAGCAGTGGTCTAGCGGGGAGCTCCTACAATGAGCAGTTCTTC.

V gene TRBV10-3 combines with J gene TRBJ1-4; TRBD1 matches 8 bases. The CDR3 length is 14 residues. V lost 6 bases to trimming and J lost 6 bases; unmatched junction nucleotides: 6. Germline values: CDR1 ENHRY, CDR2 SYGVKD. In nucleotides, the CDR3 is TGTGCCATCAGACCGGACAGGGCATATGAAAAACTGTTTTTT. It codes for CAIRPDRAYEKLFF.

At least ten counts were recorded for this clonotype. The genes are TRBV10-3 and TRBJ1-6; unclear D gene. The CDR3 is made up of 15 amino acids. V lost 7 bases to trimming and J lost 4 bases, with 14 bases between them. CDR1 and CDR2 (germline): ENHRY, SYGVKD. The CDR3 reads CAIKETDTYNSPLHF. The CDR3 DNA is TGTGCCATCAAGGAAACGGATACTTATAATTCACCCCTCCACTTT.

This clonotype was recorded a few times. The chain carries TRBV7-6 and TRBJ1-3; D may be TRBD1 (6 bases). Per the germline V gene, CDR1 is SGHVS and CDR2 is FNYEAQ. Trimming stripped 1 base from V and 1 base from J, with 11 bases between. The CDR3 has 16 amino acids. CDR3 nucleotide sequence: TGTGCCAGCAGCTTAGAGCGAGGGGGTTCTGGAAACACCATATATTTT. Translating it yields CASSLERGGSGNTIYF.

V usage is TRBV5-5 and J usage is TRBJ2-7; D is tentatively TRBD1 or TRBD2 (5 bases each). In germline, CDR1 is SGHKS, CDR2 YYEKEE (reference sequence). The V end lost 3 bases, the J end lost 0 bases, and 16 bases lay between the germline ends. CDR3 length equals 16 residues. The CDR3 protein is CASSSDTGTASYEQYF. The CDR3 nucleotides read TGTGCCAGCAGCTCAGACACCGGGACGGCCTCCTACGAGCAGTACTTC.

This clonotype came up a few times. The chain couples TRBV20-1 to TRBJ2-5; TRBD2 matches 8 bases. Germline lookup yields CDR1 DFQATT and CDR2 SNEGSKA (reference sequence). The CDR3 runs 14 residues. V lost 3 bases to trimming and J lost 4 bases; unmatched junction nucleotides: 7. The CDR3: CSASWAGGRETQYF. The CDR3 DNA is TGCAGTGCTAGCTGGGCGGGGGGAAGAGAGACCCAGTACTTC.

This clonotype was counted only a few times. The CDR3 DNA is TGTGCCAGCAGTAATGGCCTAGCGATCGGGGAGCTGTTTTTT. Its protein is CASSNGLAIGELFF. The gene calls are TRBV12-3 or TRBV12-4 and TRBJ2-2, with D possibly matching TRBD2 (6 bases). This CDR3 is 14 amino acids long. V was cut by 5 bases and J by 7 bases, with 14 bases left in between.

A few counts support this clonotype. The CDR3 DNA follows: TGTGCCAGCAGCCCCTTTCGGGGGCGCGGAGCAGATACGCAGTATTTT. This translates into CASSPFRGRGADTQYF. V and J are TRBV14 and TRBJ2-3, with D perhaps being TRBD1 or TRBD2 (6 bases each). Germline V gene sequence: CDR1 SGHDN, CDR2 FVKESK. V was clipped by 4 bases and J by 4 bases, with 18 bases between them. The CDR3 spans 16 residues.

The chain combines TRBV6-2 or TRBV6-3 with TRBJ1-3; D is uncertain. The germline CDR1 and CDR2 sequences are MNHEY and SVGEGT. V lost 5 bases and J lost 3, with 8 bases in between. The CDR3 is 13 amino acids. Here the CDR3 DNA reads TGTGCCAGCAGTATCGCCGATGGAAACACCATATATTTT. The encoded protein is CASSIADGNTIYF.

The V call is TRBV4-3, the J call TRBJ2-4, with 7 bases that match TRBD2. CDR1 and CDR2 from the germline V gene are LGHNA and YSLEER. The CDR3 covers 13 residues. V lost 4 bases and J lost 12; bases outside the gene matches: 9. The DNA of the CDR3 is TGCGCCAGCAGCCTCGGGGGGTGGGGAGCTCAGTACTTC. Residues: CASSLGGWGAQYF.

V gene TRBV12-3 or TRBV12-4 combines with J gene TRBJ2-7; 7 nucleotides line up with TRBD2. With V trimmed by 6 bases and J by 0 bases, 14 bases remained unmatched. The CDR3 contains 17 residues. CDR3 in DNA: TGTGCCAGCAGCTCCAGTCGGGGCAGCGGGGTCTCCTACGAGCAGTACTTC. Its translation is CASSSSRGSGVSYEQYF.

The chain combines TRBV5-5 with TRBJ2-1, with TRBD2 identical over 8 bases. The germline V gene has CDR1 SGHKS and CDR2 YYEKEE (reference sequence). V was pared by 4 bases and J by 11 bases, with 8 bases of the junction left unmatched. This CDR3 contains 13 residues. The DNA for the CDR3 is TGTGCCAGCAGCCATACTAGCGGACCTCAGCAGTTCTTC. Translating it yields CASSHTSGPQQFF.

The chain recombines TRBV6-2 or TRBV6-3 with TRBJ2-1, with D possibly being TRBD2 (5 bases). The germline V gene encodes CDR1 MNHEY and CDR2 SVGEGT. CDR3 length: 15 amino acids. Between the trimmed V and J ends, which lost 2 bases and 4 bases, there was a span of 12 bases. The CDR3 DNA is TGTGCCAGCAGTTACCCCCGCGGGCTATACAATGAGCAGTTCTTC. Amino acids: CASSYPRGLYNEQFF.

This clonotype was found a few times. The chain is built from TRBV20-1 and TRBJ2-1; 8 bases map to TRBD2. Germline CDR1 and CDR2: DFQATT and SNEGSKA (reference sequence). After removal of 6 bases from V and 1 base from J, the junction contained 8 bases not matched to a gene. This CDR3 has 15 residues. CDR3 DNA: TGCAGTGCCCAGCAGCGCGGGGGGTCCTACAATGAGCAGTTCTTC. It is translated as CSAQQRGGSYNEQFF.

Written as DNA, the CDR3 is TGTGCCAGCAGATTCCAAGCGGACATTCAGTACTTC. It codes for CASRFQADIQYF. The V call is TRBV2, the J call TRBJ2-4; a weak D match, TRBD2 (5 bases). CDR3 length: 12 amino acids. V gave up 6 bases and J gave up 8 bases, with 11 bases separating them. CDR1 is SNHLY, CDR2 FYNNEI, per germline.